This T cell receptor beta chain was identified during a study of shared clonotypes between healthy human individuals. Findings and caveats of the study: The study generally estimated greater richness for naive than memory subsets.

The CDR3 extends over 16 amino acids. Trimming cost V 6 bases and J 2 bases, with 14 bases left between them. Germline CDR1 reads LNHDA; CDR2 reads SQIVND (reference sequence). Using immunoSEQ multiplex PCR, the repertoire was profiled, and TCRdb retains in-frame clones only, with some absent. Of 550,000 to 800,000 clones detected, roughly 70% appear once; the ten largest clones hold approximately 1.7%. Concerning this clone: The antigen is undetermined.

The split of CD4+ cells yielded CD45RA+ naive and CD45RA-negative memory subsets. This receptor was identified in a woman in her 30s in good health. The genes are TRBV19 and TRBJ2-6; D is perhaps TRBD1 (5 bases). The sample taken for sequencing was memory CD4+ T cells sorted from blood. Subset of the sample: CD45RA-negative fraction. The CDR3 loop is CASRPRDEAGANVLTF. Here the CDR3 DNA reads TGTGCCAGTAGACCCAGGGATGAAGCTGGGGCCAACGTCCTGACTTTC.